These 21 T cell receptor beta chains share one sample of origin, sequenced in a study of OX40 agonist ivuxolimab in advanced cancers. Produced via immunoSEQ multiplex PCR; TCRdb's table is partial and in-frame only. The table includes 55,000 to 85,000 clones, about 85% detected once. The sequencing here drew on CD4+ or CD8+ T cells sorted from blood, taken in a trial of the OX40 agonist ivuxolimab. Receptors were obtained from an adult with an advanced solid tumor such as melanoma, head and neck, liver or kidney cancer.

In nucleotides, the CDR3 is TGCAGCGTGTCCCGAGGGGGATCTGAAGCTTTCTTT. Translated: CSVSRGGSEAFF. The chain has TRBV29-1 and TRBJ1-1; tentative D call: TRBD1 (6 bases). In germline, CDR1 is SQVTM, CDR2 ANQGSEA. Trimming cost V 6 bases and J 6 bases, with 14 bases left between them. This CDR3 contains 12 residues.

The V and J genes are TRBV5-6 and TRBJ1-3; D unclear. Between the trimmed V and J ends, which lost 3 bases and 8 bases, there was a span of 12 bases. The CDR3 sequence is 13 residues long. Germline-derived CDR1 and CDR2 are SGHDT and YYEEEE. DNA for the CDR3: TGTGCCAGCAGCTCCAACCGTGGGGACACCATATATTTT. Amino acid sequence: CASSSNRGDTIYF. Filled out from reference TRBV5-6 and TRBJ1-3, the complete variable domain reads DAGVTQSPTHLIKTRGQQVTLRCSPKSGHDTVSWYQQALGQGPQFIFQYYEEEERQRGNFPDRFSGHQFPNYSSELNVNALLLGDSALYLCASSSNRGDTIYFGEGSWLTVV.

The V gene is TRBV28, the J gene TRBJ2-3; TRBD2 matches 11 bases. This CDR3 has 18 residues. V dropped 3 bases and J dropped 10; count of bases not matched to a gene: 18. Germline assignment: CDR1 MDHEN and CDR2 SYDVKM. CDR3 sequence reads: CASSFLAGGGEWGRSQYF. For the CDR3, the DNA is TGTGCCAGCAGTTTTCTAGCGGGAGGTGGGGAGTGGGGTAGGTCGCAGTATTTT. Looking up the rest from reference TRBV28 and TRBJ2-3 gives the full variable domain: DVKVTQSSRYLVKRTGEKVFLECVQDMDHENMFWYRQDPGLGLRLIYFSYDVKMKEKGDIPEGYSVSREKKERFSLILESASTNQTSMYLCASSFLAGGGEWGRSQYFGPGTRLTVL.

The chain links TRBV28 to TRBJ1-2; tentatively, D is TRBD1 (6 bases). Trimming removed 4 bases at V and 4 bases at J, with 10 bases between. CDR3 length equals 13 residues. Per germline, CDR1 MDHEN and CDR2 SYDVKM. The CDR3 nucleotides read TGTGCCAGCAGTTCACAGGGCTTCTATGGCTACACCTTC. It yields the protein CASSSQGFYGYTF.

The V call is TRBV5-1, the J call TRBJ2-5; possible D gene TRBD2, 5 bases. Germline assignment: CDR1 SGHRS and CDR2 YFSETQ. Trimming removed 0 bases at V and 4 bases at J, with 7 bases between. This CDR3 is built from 13 residues. The CDR3 spells CASSLARGETQYF. The CDR3 DNA reads TGCGCCAGCAGCTTGGCCCGGGGAGAGACCCAGTACTTC.

In DNA, the CDR3 is TGTGCCAGCAGTGACTCGTTCAGGAACACCGGGGAGCTGTTTTTT. Its translation: CASSDSFRNTGELFF. This chain connects TRBV6-4 to TRBJ2-2; D remains ambiguous. Germline V gives CDR1 MRHNA, CDR2 SNTAGT. Trimming took 0 bases from V and 1 from J, leaving 6 bases between them. The CDR3 has 15 amino acids.

This clone was seen more than once but under ten times. Here the CDR3 reads CASSSPSNQPQHF. In DNA form, the CDR3 reads TGTGCCAGTAGCTCCCCGAGCAATCAGCCCCAGCATTTT. The chain recombines TRBV19 with TRBJ1-5; the D is unclear. This CDR3 is 13 amino acids long. Germline V CDR1 and CDR2: LNHDA, SQIVND (reference sequence). Deletions cut 6 bases from V and 1 base from J, with 7 bases between.

This chain joins TRBV5-1 and TRBJ1-4; D is unclear. The CDR3 has 16 residues. Germline lookup yields CDR1 SGHRS and CDR2 YFSETQ. V dropped 4 bases and J dropped 0 bases, with 13 bases sitting between them. The CDR3 DNA reads TGCGCCAGCAGCGCCTCTCGACCGGCAACTAATGAAAAACTGTTTTTT. This gives the protein CASSASRPATNEKLFF.

The gene calls are TRBV5-5 and TRBJ1-4, with TRBD1 as a possible D gene (5 bases). V was shortened by 4 bases and J by 0 bases, with 10 bases between the two germline ends. Per the germline V gene, CDR1 is SGHKS and CDR2 is YYEKEE (reference sequence). The CDR3 has 15 amino acids. This CDR3 is CASSPPGTTNEKLFF. CDR3 coding DNA: TGTGCCAGCAGCCCGCCAGGGACAACTAATGAAAAACTGTTTTTT.

CDR3 DNA: TGTGCCAGCAGCCGGGACAGGGACGGTGAGCAGTTCTTC. Its translation: CASSRDRDGEQFF. The J gene is TRBJ2-1, the V gene TRBV5-4; 9 bases agree with TRBD1. With V trimmed by 4 bases and J by 9 bases, 5 bases remained unmatched. The CDR3 is made up of 13 amino acids. Germline CDR1 SGHNT, CDR2 YYREEE (reference sequence).

V gene TRBV30 combines with J gene TRBJ2-2; TRBD2 might be the D (5 bases). The CDR3 extends over 12 amino acids. The V end was cut by 2 bases, the J end by 7 bases, with 8 bases between. Germline V CDR1 and CDR2: GTSNPN, SVGIG (reference sequence). In nucleotides, the CDR3 is TGTGCCTGGAGTCTCGGGATCGGGGAGCTGTTTTTT. Translating it yields CAWSLGIGELFF.

This chain links TRBV19 with TRBJ2-2; no firm D call. V lost 6 bases and J 5 bases, leaving 16 bases between the germline ends. Germline V gene lookup returns CDR1 LNHDA and CDR2 SQIVND (reference sequence). This CDR3 comprises 15 residues. CDR3 DNA sequence: TGTGCCAGTAGCACGTACCCCAGACAAACCGGGGAGCTGTTTTTT. Its protein is CASSTYPRQTGELFF.

The gene calls are TRBV5-6 and TRBJ2-2, with 7 bases fitting TRBD1. The trim removed 4 bases at V and 1 base at J, leaving 7 bases unmatched. The length of the CDR3 is 16 residues. Germline V gene lookup returns CDR1 SGHDT and CDR2 YYEEEE. The chain's CDR3 is CASSPYRGRNTGELFF. In nucleotides, the CDR3 is TGTGCCAGCAGCCCTTACAGGGGCAGGAACACCGGGGAGCTGTTTTTT.

In nucleotides, the CDR3 is TGCGCCAGCAGCCGAAAGCTGAGGGGTGATACGCAGTATTTT. Translated, it gives CASSRKLRGDTQYF. The rearrangement links TRBV4-3 to TRBJ2-3; either TRBD1 or TRBD2 may fit D (5 bases each). Germline loops: CDR1 LGHNA, CDR2 YSLEER. The V end lost 4 bases, the J end lost 6 bases, and 14 bases lay between the germline ends. The CDR3 loop spans 14 amino acids.

The gene calls are TRBV7-8 and TRBJ2-3; 14 bases are a match to TRBD2. The length of the CDR3 is 18 residues. Unmatched junction bases numbered 7, after V lost 1 base and J lost 4 bases. Per germline, CDR1 SGHVS and CDR2 FQNEAQ. CDR3 in amino acids: CASSLVGTSGRRADTQYF. CDR3 coding DNA: TGTGCCAGCAGCTTAGTGGGGACTAGCGGGAGAAGAGCAGATACGCAGTATTTT. The variable domain in full, with the rest retrieved from reference TRBV7-8 and TRBJ2-3, is GAGVSQSPRYKVAKRGQDVALRCDPISGHVSLFWYQQALGQGPEFLTYFQNEAQLDKSGLPSDRFFAERPEGSVSTLKIQRTQQEDSAVYLCASSLVGTSGRRADTQYFGPGTRLTVL.

The chain recombines TRBV2 with TRBJ1-1; tentative D call: TRBD1 (5 bases). Trimming removed 10 bases from V and 2 bases from J, with 14 bases in between. The CDR3 covers 13 residues. CDR1 SNHLY and CDR2 FYNNEI come from the germline V gene. The CDR3 bases are TGTGCCACCCAGGGAGGGCGTAACACTGAAGCTTTCTTT. Translation gives CATQGGRNTEAFF.

V usage is TRBV6-6 and J usage is TRBJ2-4; D is tentatively TRBD1 or TRBD2 (6 bases each). The germline CDR1 and CDR2 sequences are MNHNY and SVGAGI (reference sequence). The CDR3 loop spans 13 amino acids. V was trimmed by 2 bases and J by 7 bases, leaving 9 bases between them. The CDR3 reads CASSYRGANIQYF. For the CDR3, the DNA is TGTGCCAGCAGTTACAGGGGGGCGAACATTCAGTACTTC.

The V gene is TRBV11-2, the J gene TRBJ1-5, with D hard to call. V lost 0 bases and J lost 4, with 7 bases in between. CDR1 SGHAT and CDR2 FQNNGV come from the germline V gene. There are 14 residues in the CDR3. CDR3 nucleotides: TGTGCCAGCAGCTTAGATAGCGGAAATCAGCCCCAGCATTTT. Translating gives CASSLDSGNQPQHF.

The chain couples TRBV6-6 to TRBJ1-2, with D maybe TRBD1 (5 bases). CDR1 and CDR2 (germline): MNHNY, SVGAGI (reference sequence). The CDR3 is 12 residues long. Trimming removed 2 bases at V and 6 bases at J, with 7 bases between. CDR3 in amino acids: CASSYEGNGYTF. Here the CDR3 DNA reads TGTGCCAGCAGTTACGAGGGGAATGGCTACACCTTC.

This chain connects TRBV30 to TRBJ1-5; 7 bases align to TRBD1. The CDR3 has 13 residues. Germline V gene sequence: CDR1 GTSNPN, CDR2 SVGIG (reference sequence). The trim removed 5 bases at V and 2 bases at J, leaving 3 bases unmatched. The CDR3 sequence is CAWSTGGNQPQHF. The CDR3 DNA sequence: TGTGCCTGGTCCACAGGGGGCAATCAGCCCCAGCATTTT.

The V gene is TRBV5-8, the J gene TRBJ2-3; the D gene is possibly TRBD1 (6 bases). The V gene's germline CDR1 is SGHTS and CDR2 YDEGEE. V was trimmed by 2 bases and J by 2 bases, leaving 12 bases between them. This CDR3 comprises 15 residues. CDR3 coding DNA: TGTGCCAGCAGCTTCTACAGGGCAGCCACAGATACGCAGTATTTT. Its translation is CASSFYRAATDTQYF.